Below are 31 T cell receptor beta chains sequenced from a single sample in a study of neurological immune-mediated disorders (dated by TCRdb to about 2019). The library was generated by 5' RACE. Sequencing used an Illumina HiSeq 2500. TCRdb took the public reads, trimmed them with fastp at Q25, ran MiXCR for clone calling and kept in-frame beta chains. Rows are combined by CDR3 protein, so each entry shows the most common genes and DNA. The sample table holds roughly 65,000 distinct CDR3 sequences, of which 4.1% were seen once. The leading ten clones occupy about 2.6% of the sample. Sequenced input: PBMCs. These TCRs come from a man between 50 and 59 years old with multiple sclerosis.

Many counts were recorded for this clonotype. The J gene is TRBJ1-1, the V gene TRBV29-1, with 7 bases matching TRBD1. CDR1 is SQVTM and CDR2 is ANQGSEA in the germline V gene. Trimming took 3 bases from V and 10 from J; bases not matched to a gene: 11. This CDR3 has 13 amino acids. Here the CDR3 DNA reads TGCAGCGTTGATGGGCAGGGGGTAGAGAGAGCTTTCTTT. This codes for CSVDGQGVERAFF.

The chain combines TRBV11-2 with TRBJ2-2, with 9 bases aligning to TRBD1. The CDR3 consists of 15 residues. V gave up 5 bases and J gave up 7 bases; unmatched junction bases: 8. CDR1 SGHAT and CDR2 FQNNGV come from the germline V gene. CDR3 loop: CASSRPGQGVGELFF. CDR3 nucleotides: TGTGCCAGCAGCCGTCCGGGACAGGGTGTCGGGGAGCTGTTTTTT. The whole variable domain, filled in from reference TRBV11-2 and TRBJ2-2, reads EAGVAQSPRYKIIEKRQSVAFWCNPISGHATLYWYQQILGQGPKLLIQFQNNGVVDDSQLPKDRFSAERLKGVDSTLKIQPAKLEDSAVYLCASSRPGQGVGELFFGEGSRLTVL.

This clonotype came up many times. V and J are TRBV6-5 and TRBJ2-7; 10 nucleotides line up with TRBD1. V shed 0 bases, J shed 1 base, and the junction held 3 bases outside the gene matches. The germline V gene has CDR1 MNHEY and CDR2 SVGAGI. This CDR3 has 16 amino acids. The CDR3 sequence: CASSYSRTGGSYEQYF. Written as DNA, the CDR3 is TGTGCCAGCAGTTACTCCCGGACAGGGGGTTCCTACGAGCAGTACTTC.

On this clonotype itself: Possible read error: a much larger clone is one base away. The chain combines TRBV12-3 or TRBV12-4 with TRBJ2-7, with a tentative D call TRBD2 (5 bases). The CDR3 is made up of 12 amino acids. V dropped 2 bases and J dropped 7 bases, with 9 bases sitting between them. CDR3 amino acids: CASSLFGEEQYF. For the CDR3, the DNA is TGTGCCAGCAGTTTATTCGGGGAAGAGCAGTACTTC.

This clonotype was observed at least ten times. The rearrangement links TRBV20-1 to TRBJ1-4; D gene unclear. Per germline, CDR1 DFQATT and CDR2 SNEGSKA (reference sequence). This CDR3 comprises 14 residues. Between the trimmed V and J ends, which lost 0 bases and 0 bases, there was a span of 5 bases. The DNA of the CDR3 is TGCAGTGCTAGAGATGCGACAACTAATGAAAAACTGTTTTTT. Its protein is CSARDATTNEKLFF.

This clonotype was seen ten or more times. CDR3 nucleotides: TGTGCCAGCAGCTTCGGTAGCCCAGAGGGGGAGCTGTTTTTT. It codes for CASSFGSPEGELFF. The J gene is TRBJ2-2, the V gene TRBV7-6; D is unclear. The CDR3 consists of 14 residues. CDR1 is SGHVS and CDR2 is FNYEAQ in the germline V gene. V was pared by 3 bases and J by 8 bases, with 13 bases between.

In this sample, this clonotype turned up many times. CDR3 residues: CASIRGDTQYF. The CDR3 bases are TGTGCCAGCATAAGAGGCGATACGCAGTATTTT. The chain uses TRBV3-1 and TRBJ2-3; no clear D. CDR1 and CDR2 (germline): LGHDT, YNNKEL (reference sequence). The V end lost 7 bases, the J end lost 6 bases, and 8 bases lay between the germline ends. CDR3 length: 11 amino acids.

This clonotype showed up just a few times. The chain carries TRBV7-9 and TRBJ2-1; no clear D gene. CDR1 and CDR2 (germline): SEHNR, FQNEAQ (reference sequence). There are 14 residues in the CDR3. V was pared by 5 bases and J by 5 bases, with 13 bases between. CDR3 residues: CASSPPSRNNEQFF. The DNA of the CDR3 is TGTGCCAGCAGCCCTCCCTCGCGGAACAATGAGCAGTTCTTC.

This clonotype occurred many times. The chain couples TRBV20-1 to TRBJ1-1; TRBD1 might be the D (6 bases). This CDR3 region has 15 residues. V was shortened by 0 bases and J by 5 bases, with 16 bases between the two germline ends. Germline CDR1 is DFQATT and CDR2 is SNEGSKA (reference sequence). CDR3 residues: CSARDPVQGRTEAFF. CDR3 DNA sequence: TGCAGTGCTAGAGATCCCGTACAGGGTCGGACTGAAGCTTTCTTT.

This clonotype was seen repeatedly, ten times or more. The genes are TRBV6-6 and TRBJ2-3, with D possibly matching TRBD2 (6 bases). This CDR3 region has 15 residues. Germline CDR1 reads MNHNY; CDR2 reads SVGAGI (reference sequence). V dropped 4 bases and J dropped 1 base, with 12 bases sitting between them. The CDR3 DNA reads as TGTGCCAGCAGTTCAAGCGGGCTAGGCACAGATACGCAGTATTTT. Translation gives CASSSSGLGTDTQYF.

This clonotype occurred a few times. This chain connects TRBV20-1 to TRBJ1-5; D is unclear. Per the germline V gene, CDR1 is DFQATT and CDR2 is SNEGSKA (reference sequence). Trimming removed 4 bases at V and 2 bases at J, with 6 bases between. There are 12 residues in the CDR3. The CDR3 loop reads CSANGRNQPQHF. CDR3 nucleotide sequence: TGCAGTGCTAACGGTCGCAATCAGCCCCAGCATTTT.

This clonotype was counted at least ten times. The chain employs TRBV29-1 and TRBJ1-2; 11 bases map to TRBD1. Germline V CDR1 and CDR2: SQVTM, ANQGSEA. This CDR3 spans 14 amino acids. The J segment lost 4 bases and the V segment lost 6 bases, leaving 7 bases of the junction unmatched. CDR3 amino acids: CSVDRGRRRYGYTF. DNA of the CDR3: TGCAGCGTGGACAGGGGGCGGCGTCGCTATGGCTACACCTTC.

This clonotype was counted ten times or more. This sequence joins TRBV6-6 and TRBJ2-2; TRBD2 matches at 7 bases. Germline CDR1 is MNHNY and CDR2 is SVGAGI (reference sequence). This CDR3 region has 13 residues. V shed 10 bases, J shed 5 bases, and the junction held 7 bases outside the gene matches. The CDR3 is CATRGVATGELFF. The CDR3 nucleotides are TGTGCCACCCGGGGGGTTGCGACCGGGGAGCTGTTTTTT.

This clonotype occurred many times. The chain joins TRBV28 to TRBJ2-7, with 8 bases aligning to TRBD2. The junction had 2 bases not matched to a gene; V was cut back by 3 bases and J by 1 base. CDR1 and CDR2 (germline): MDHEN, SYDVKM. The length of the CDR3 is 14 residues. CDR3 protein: CASSFPGGSYEQYF. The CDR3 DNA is TGTGCCAGCAGTTTCCCGGGAGGGTCCTACGAGCAGTACTTC.

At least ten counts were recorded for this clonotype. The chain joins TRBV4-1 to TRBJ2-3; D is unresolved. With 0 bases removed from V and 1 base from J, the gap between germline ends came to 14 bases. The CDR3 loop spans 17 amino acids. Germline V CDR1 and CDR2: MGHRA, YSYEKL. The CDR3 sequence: CASSQDPPERGTDTQYF. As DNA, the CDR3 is TGCGCCAGCAGCCAAGATCCCCCGGAACGTGGCACAGATACGCAGTATTTT.

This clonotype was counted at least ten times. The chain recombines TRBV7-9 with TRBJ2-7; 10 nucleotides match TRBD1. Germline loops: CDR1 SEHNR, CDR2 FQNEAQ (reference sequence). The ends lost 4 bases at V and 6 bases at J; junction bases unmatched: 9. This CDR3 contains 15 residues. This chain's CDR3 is CASSSTGTGEFEQYF. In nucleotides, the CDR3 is TGTGCCAGCAGCTCAACCGGGACAGGGGAGTTCGAGCAGTACTTC.

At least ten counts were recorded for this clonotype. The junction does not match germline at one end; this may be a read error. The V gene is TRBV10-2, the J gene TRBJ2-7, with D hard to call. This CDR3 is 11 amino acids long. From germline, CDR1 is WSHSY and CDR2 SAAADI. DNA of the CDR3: TGCGCCACCAGTTGGTCCTACGAGCAGTACTTC. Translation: CATSWSYEQYF.

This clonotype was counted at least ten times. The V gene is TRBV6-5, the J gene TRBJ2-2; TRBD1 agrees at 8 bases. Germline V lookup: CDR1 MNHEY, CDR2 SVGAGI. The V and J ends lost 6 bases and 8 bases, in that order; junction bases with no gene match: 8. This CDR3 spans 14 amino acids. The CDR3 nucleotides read TGTGCCAGCAGGCCTGGACAGGGTGGTGGGGAGCTGTTTTTT. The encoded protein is CASRPGQGGGELFF.

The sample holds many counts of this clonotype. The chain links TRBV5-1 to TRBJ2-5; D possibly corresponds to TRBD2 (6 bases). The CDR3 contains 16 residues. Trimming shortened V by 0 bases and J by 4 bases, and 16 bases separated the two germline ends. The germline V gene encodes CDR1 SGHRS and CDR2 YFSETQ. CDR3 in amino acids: CASSLAIFGGPETQYF. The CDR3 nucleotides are TGCGCCAGCAGCTTGGCAATTTTCGGGGGTCCAGAGACCCAGTACTTC.

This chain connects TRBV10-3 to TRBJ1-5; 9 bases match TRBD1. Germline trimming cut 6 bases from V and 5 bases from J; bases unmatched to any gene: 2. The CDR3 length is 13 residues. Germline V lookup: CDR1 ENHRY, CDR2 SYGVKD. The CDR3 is CAIRGTGHQPQHF. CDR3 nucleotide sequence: TGTGCCATCAGGGGGACAGGGCATCAGCCCCAGCATTTT.

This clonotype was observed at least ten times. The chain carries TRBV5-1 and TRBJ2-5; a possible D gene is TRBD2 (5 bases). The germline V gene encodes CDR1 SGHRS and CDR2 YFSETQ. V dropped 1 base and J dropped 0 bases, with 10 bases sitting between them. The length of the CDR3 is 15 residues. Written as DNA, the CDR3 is TGCGCCAGCAGCTTGCGGGGAACGTACCAAGAGACCCAGTACTTC. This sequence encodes CASSLRGTYQETQYF.

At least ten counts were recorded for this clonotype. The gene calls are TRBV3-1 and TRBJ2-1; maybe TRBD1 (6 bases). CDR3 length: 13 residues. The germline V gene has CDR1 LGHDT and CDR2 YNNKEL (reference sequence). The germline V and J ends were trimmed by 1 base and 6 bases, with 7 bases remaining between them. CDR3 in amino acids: CASSQAGVNEQFF. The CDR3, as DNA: TGTGCCAGCAGCCAAGCAGGGGTCAATGAGCAGTTCTTC.

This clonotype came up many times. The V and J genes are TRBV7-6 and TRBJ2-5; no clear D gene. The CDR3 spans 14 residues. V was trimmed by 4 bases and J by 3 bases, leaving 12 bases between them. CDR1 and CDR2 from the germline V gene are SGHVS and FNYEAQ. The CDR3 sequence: CASSSLGPKETQYF. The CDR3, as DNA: TGTGCCAGCAGCTCCCTGGGCCCCAAAGAGACCCAGTACTTC.

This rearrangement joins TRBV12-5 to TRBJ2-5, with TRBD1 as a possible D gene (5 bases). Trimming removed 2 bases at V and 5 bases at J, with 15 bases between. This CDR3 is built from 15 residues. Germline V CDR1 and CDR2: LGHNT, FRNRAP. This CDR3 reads CASGLLAGSRETQYF. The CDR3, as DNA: TGTGCTAGTGGTTTGTTAGCAGGGTCGCGGGAGACCCAGTACTTC.

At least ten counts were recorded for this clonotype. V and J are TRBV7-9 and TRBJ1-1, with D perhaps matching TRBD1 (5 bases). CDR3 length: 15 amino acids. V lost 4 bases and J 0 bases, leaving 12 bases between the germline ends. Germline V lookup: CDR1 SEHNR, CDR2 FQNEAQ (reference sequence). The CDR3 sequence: CASSSLGRMNTEAFF. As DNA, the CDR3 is TGTGCCAGCAGCTCCCTGGGACGTATGAACACTGAAGCTTTCTTT.

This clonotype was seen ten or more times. CDR3 region: CASSRSGGYQETQYF. CDR3 in DNA: TGTGCCAGCAGCCGTAGCGGGGGCTACCAAGAGACCCAGTACTTC. The chain links TRBV6-5 to TRBJ2-5; TRBD2 agrees at 9 bases. V was clipped by 6 bases and J by 0 bases; unmatched bases: 5. The CDR3 has 15 residues. Germline CDR1 reads MNHEY; CDR2 reads SVGAGI.

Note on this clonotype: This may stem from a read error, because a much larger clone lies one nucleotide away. The CDR3 DNA reads as TGTGCCAGACAATCGAATACGCAGTATTTT. Residues: CARQSNTQYF. The chain recombines TRBV12-3 or TRBV12-4 with TRBJ2-3; no clear D gene. V was pared by 9 bases and J by 7 bases, with 8 bases between. CDR3 length equals 10 residues.

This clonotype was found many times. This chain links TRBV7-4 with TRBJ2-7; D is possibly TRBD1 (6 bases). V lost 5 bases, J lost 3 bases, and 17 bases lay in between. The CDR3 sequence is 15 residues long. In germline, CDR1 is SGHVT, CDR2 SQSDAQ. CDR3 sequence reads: CASSGRTEDIYEQYV. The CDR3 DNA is TGTGCCAGCAGCGGACGGACAGAAGACATCTACGAGCAGTACGTC.

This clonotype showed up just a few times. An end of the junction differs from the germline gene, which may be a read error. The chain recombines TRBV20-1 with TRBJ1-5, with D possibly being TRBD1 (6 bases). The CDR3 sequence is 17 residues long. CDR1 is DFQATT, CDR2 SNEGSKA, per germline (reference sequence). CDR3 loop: CSAARQARFYSNQPQNF. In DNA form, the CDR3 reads TGCAGTGCTGCTAGACAGGCCAGATTTTATAGCAATCAGCCCCAGAATTTT.

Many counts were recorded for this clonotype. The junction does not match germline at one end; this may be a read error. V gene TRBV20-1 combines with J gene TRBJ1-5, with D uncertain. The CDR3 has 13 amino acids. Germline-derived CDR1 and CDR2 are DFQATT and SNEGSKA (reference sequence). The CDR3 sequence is CSARDAGGQPQNF. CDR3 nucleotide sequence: TGCAGTGCTAGAGATGCGGGAGGCCAGCCCCAGAATTTT.

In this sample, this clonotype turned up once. The CDR3 protein is CSAGTRGGEEQFF. The CDR3, as DNA: TGCAGTGCTGGGACTAGAGGGGGGGAAGAGCAGTTCTTC. The chain has TRBV20-1 and TRBJ2-1, with TRBD2 identical over 8 bases. V dropped 5 bases and J dropped 10; count of bases not matched to a gene: 10. The CDR3 totals 13 residues. CDR1 and CDR2 (germline): DFQATT, SNEGSKA (reference sequence).